A selection of T cell receptor beta chains follows, all from one sample in a study of cytomegalovirus exposure and HLA in healthy donors. The data were produced by immunoSEQ multiplex PCR, yet TCRdb's version contains in-frame clones alone and is incomplete. The profile covers around 150,000 clones, with about three quarters appearing a single time and 1.7% taken by the ten largest. The specimen was PBMCs. The receptors here all came from a woman in her twenties or thirties in good health and CMV-seronegative. The CDR3 runs from the conserved cysteine through the conserved F or W. The D gene is left open where the match is weak. For some rows the clone size is stated as once, few or many, or as a class when expanded; others skip it.

>.|TRBV9|TRBJ2-1|.
TGTGCCAGCAGCGTAGGGGGGGTTGAGAATGAGCAGTTCTTC
CASSVGGVENEQFF
>TRBD1|TRBV5-6|TRBJ2-1|.
TGTGCCAGCAGCGGTCCCGGGACAGGGGACGGTGAGCAGTTCTTC
CASSGPGTGDGEQFF
>TRBD1|TRBV27|TRBJ1-1|.
TGTGCCAGCAGGGTATTAGACAGGGGTAGAACGAACACTGAAGCTTTCTTT
CASRVLDRGRTNTEAFF
>.|TRBV30|TRBJ1-5|.
TGTGCCTGGAGTACAGGGATCAATCAGCCCCAGCATTTT
CAWSTGINQPQHF
>TRBD1|TRBV6-4|TRBJ2-2|.
TGTGCCAGCAGTGAACAGGGGATCGGGGAGCTGTTTTTT
CASSEQGIGELFF
>.|TRBV30|TRBJ1-1|.
TGTGCCTGGAGTGTAACAGCACTGAACACTGAAGCTTTCTTT
CAWSVTALNTEAFF
>TRBD1|TRBV5-1|TRBJ1-4|.
TGCGCCAGCAGCTTCGACAGGGGGTCTGAAAAACTGTTTTTT
CASSFDRGSEKLFF
>.|TRBV6-5|TRBJ1-1|.
TGTGCCAGCAGTTACTCAAAGGGGTGGACTGAAGCTTTCTTT
CASSYSKGWTEAFF
>TRBD1|TRBV6-5|TRBJ1-1|.
TGTGCCAGCAGTTTCGCAGGGGGCACTGAAGCTTTCTTT
CASSFAGGTEAFF
>TRBD1|TRBV9|TRBJ1-1|once
TGTGCCAGCAGCGCCCCCGGGACAGGGGGTACTGAAGCTTTCTTT
CASSAPGTGGTEAFF
>.|TRBV30|TRBJ1-2|.
TGTGCCTGGAGTGTACGGTTGGCCGCTAGCACCTTC
CAWSVRLAASTF
>TRBD2|TRBV4-2|TRBJ2-5|.
TGTGCCAGCAGCCGCGCGCTGGGACTAGCGGGGGGTGAAGAGACCCAGTACTTC
CASSRALGLAGGEETQYF
>.|TRBV7-9|TRBJ1-5|.
TGTGCCAGCGGCCAAGCCGGGGGAGGGCAGCCCCAGCATTTT
CASGQAGGGQPQHF
>.|TRBV12-5|TRBJ2-1|few
TGTGCTAGTGGTTTGGCGACTAGCAATGAGCAGTTCTTC
CASGLATSNEQFF
>TRBD2|TRBV11-2|TRBJ2-5|once
TGTGCCAGCAGCTTCACTAGCGGGGGGCAGGAGACCCAGTACTTC
CASSFTSGGQETQYF
>TRBD1|TRBV5-1|TRBJ2-5|.
TGCGCCAGCAGCCCTGGACAGGGAAGGGAGACCCAGTACTTC
CASSPGQGRETQYF
>TRBD1|TRBV13|TRBJ2-1|.
TGTGCCAGCAGCCCTACGGGACAGGGGAAAGAGAATGAGCAGTTCTTC
CASSPTGQGKENEQFF
>TRBD1|TRBV7-9|TRBJ1-2|.
TGTGCCAGCACCGGGACAGCCGGCGGCTACACCTTC
CASTGTAGGYTF
>.|TRBV2|TRBJ1-1|few
TGTGCCAGCGCCACGGAGGGGACGATTACTGAAGCTTTCTTT
CASATEGTITEAFF
>.|TRBV29-1|TRBJ1-1|.
TGCAGCGTTGCGCAGTTCCAGAACACTGAAGCTTTCTTT
CSVAQFQNTEAFF
>TRBD1|TRBV7-6|TRBJ2-1|.
TGTGCCAGCAGCTCCACAGGGGTATCCCCGCAGTTCTTC
CASSSTGVSPQFF
>TRBD1|TRBV7-3|TRBJ1-2|.
TGTGCCAGCAGCTTGGCACCGGGACAGGGGGGTCAAGCTGGCTACACCTTC
CASSLAPGQGGQAGYTF
>TRBD1|TRBV11-1|TRBJ1-2|.
TGTGCCAGCAGCGATCAGGGGGCTAACTATGGCTACACCTTC
CASSDQGANYGYTF
>TRBD1|TRBV7-6|TRBJ1-3|.
TGTGCCAGCAGCCCCCCCCTTGGGACAGATACTGGAAACACCATATATTTT
CASSPPLGTDTGNTIYF
>TRBD1|TRBV27|TRBJ1-1|few
TGTGCCAGCAGTTTAGTTTGGACAGGGGGCAACACTGAAGCTTTCTTT
CASSLVWTGGNTEAFF
>TRBD1|TRBV6-6|TRBJ1-2|.
TGTGCCAGCAGTGAGACAGGGCTCTATGGCTACACCTTC
CASSETGLYGYTF
>TRBD1|TRBV29-1|TRBJ1-2|.
TGCAGCGTGGGGGACAGCGGCGGCTACACCTTC
CSVGDSGGYTF
>TRBD1|TRBV6-6|TRBJ1-1|.
TGTGCCAGCAGTCCCGGACAGGGGGCGCAGACTACTGAAGCTTTCTTT
CASSPGQGAQTTEAFF
>TRBD2|TRBV2|TRBJ2-1|.
TGTGCCAGCAGTGTTCGGGCGATCGGGACTAGTCTCGACAATGAGCAGTTCTTC
CASSVRAIGTSLDNEQFF
>.|TRBV7-2|TRBJ2-2|.
TGTGCCAGCAGCGGGGGGTCCAGGGACACCGGGGAGCTGTTTTTT
CASSGGSRDTGELFF
>TRBD2|TRBV10-3|TRBJ2-1|.
TGTGCCATCAGTGATAGCGGGGGGAGTTACAATGAGCAGTTCTTC
CAISDSGGSYNEQFF
>.|TRBV10-1|TRBJ1-2|.
TGCGCCAGCAGCCCCGTTGAGCCATATGGCTACACCTTC
CASSPVEPYGYTF
>TRBD1|TRBV9|TRBJ1-5|.
TGTGCCAGCAGCGTAGGAACAGGGGGGAATCAGCCCCAGCATTTT
CASSVGTGGNQPQHF
>TRBD1|TRBV2|TRBJ1-2|.
TGTGCCAGCAGCTCCTCTCCCTGGGACAGGGAGGCTGGCTACACCTTC
CASSSSPWDREAGYTF
>TRBD1|TRBV27|TRBJ1-2|.
TGTGCCAGCAGTATCAGAGGTACAGGGGGAAGAAATCGGGATGGCTACACCTTC
CASSIRGTGGRNRDGYTF
>TRBD1|TRBV2|TRBJ1-6|.
TGTGCCAGTTCGACAGGGGCCGTTTTGGGTTCACCCCTCCACTTT
CASSTGAVLGSPLHF
>.|TRBV27|TRBJ1-1|few
TGTGCCAGCAGTTTATCGGCCAGGGGCACTGAAGCTTTCTTT
CASSLSARGTEAFF
>TRBD1|TRBV9|TRBJ1-2|.
TGTGCCAGCAGCGTAGGCACAGGGGGGACCGGTGGCTACACCTTC
CASSVGTGGTGGYTF
>.|TRBV18|TRBJ1-1|.
TGTGCCAGCTCACCAATCCCCTCTAACACTGAAGCTTTCTTT
CASSPIPSNTEAFF
>TRBD1|TRBV30|TRBJ1-2|.
TGTGCCTATTTGACAGGGATATTCACCTTC
CAYLTGIFTF
>.|TRBV30|TRBJ1-2|.
TGTGCCTGGAGTGTGGGCCCCTCACCCCTCGGCTACACCTTC
CAWSVGPSPLGYTF
>.|TRBV11-3|TRBJ2-1|.
TGTGCCAGCAACCATACCACAGGTAACGGACGTCTGCTACCGGATGAGCAGTTCTTC
CASNHTTGNGRLLPDEQFF
>TRBD2|TRBV5-1|TRBJ2-7|.
TGCGCCAGCAGCTTGGGCCTAGCGGGCCGTCTGTCCTACGAGCAGTACTTC
CASSLGLAGRLSYEQYF
>.|TRBV5-1|TRBJ2-2|.
TGCGCCAGCAGTCAGGAGAACACCGGGGAGCTGTTTTTT
CASSQENTGELFF
>TRBD1|TRBV5-4|TRBJ1-1|.
TGTGCCAGCAGCTTGAGACAGGGGGCAAACACTGAAGCTTTCTTT
CASSLRQGANTEAFF
>TRBD1|TRBV7-9|TRBJ2-1|.
TGTGCCAGCAGCGGACAGGGCAATGGTGAGCAGTTCTTC
CASSGQGNGEQFF
>.|TRBV29-1|TRBJ2-7|.
TGCAGCGTTGAAAAAACAGGGAACTACGAGCAGTACTTC
CSVEKTGNYEQYF
>.|TRBV5-4|TRBJ1-1|few
TGTGCCAGCACCGAAAACGTGGCGGAAGGAGCTTTCTTT
CASTENVAEGAFF
>TRBD2|TRBV27|TRBJ2-1|.
TGTGCCAGCAGCGCTCGGGGGGGCCTGTCCTACAATGAGCAGTTCTTC
CASSARGGLSYNEQFF